This passage covers 24 T cell receptor beta chains from one sample sequenced in a study of T cells in Graves' hyperthyroidism and ophthalmopathy. Researchers took RNA transcripts and amplified the TCR beta CDR3 regions from them. When the TCR CDR3 underwent first-round RT-PCR, the HTBI primer set was used. MiXCR, run by TCRdb on the multiplex PCR reads, gives a single entry per CDR3 protein. The data show some 300,000 distinct CDR3 sequences, roughly a fifth seen once. Sequenced sample: blood. The receptors were gathered from a man aged 50-60 years with Graves' ophthalmopathy.

In this sample, this clonotype turned up a few times. The V gene is TRBV6-1, the J gene TRBJ1-2; 12 bases agree with TRBD1. Germline trimming cut 5 bases from V and 8 bases from J; bases unmatched to any gene: 3. The CDR3 runs 13 residues. The germline V gene has CDR1 MNHNS and CDR2 SASEGT. The CDR3 DNA follows: TGTGCCAGCAGTTGGGGACAGGGGGCAGGCTACACCTTC. Its protein product is CASSWGQGAGYTF.

In its sample, this clonotype was seen many times. The chain has TRBV28 and TRBJ1-2; 7 nucleotides line up with TRBD1. Germline CDR1 MDHEN, CDR2 SYDVKM. Trimming cost V 9 bases and J 7 bases; bases outside gene matches: 11. The CDR3 contains 13 residues. DNA for the CDR3: TGTGCCAGTGGACAGGCCATTTCGCTTGGCTACACCTTC. Amino acid sequence: CASGQAISLGYTF.

In its sample, this clonotype was seen a few times. This chain joins TRBV10-3 and TRBJ2-1; TRBD2 agrees at 9 bases. Per germline, CDR1 ENHRY and CDR2 SYGVKD. V shed 2 bases and J 1 base; nucleotides not matched to a gene: 12. This CDR3 has 19 amino acids. DNA of the CDR3: TGTGCCATCAGTGAGCCCCCGCCGGGTAGCGGGAGATCCTACAATGAGCAGTTCTTC. Amino acid sequence: CAISEPPPGSGRSYNEQFF.

There are many counts of this clonotype. This rearrangement joins TRBV28 to TRBJ2-3; unclear D gene. The CDR3 is 13 residues long. The V and J ends lost 2 bases and 3 bases respectively, with 6 bases between them. Germline loops: CDR1 MDHEN, CDR2 SYDVKM. CDR3 protein: CASSLPRTDTQYF. The CDR3 DNA is TGTGCCAGCAGTTTACCCCGGACAGATACGCAGTATTTT.

A few counts support this clonotype. This chain uses TRBV7-4 with TRBJ2-7, with D perhaps TRBD1 (6 bases). The CDR3 contains 13 residues. The V gene's germline CDR1 is SGHVT and CDR2 SQSDAQ. The ends were cut back, 11 bases at V and 2 bases at J, with 16 bases in the middle. This chain's CDR3 is CASRWGQAYEQYF. In nucleotides, the CDR3 is TGTGCCTCCCGATGGGGGCAGGCCTACGAGCAGTACTTC.

This clonotype was detected a few times. V usage is TRBV29-1 and J usage is TRBJ1-3; D remains unclear. The germline V gene has CDR1 SQVTM and CDR2 ANQGSEA. The CDR3 contains 13 residues. The V gene lost 2 bases and the J gene lost 0 bases, with 5 bases spanning the gap. The CDR3 reads CSVEQISGNTIYF. DNA of the CDR3: TGCAGCGTTGAACAGATCTCTGGAAACACCATATATTTT.

The J gene is TRBJ1-6, the V gene TRBV2; D not certain. With 6 bases removed from V and 7 bases from J, the gap between germline ends came to 13 bases. Germline loops: CDR1 SNHLY, CDR2 FYNNEI. CDR3 length equals 14 residues. CDR3 DNA: TGTGCCAGCAGAATCACAGAGGACAATTCACCCCTCCACTTT. It is translated as CASRITEDNSPLHF.

This clonotype has ten or more counts. The J gene is TRBJ2-7, the V gene TRBV5-1; D uncertain. The CDR3 loop spans 12 amino acids. The germline V gene encodes CDR1 SGHRS and CDR2 YFSETQ. Trimming removed 4 bases from V and 3 bases from J, with 8 bases in between. This CDR3 reads CASSPDGYEQYF. The CDR3 DNA follows: TGCGCCAGCAGCCCCGACGGCTACGAGCAGTACTTC.

This clonotype turned up a few times. The chain recombines TRBV30 with TRBJ2-3; TRBD2 is a possible D gene (6 bases). The CDR3 consists of 14 residues. Trimming removed 4 bases at V and 3 bases at J, with 14 bases between. Germline-derived CDR1 and CDR2 are GTSNPN and SVGIG (reference sequence). This chain's CDR3 is CAWNGGKLTDTQYF. In DNA form, the CDR3 reads TGTGCCTGGAATGGCGGGAAATTGACAGATACGCAGTATTTT.

This chain uses TRBV2 with TRBJ1-4, with 9 positions matching TRBD1. Germline-derived CDR1 and CDR2 are SNHLY and FYNNEI. The CDR3 consists of 15 residues. V lost 6 bases, J lost 4 bases, and 6 bases stayed unmatched. CDR3 coding DNA: TGTGCCAGCAGCGGACAGGGGAGATATAATGAAAAACTGTTTTTT. This codes for CASSGQGRYNEKLFF.

This clonotype has more than one count but fewer than ten. The J gene is TRBJ2-7, the V gene TRBV19, with 7 nucleotides matching TRBD1. CDR1 is LNHDA and CDR2 is SQIVND in the germline V gene (reference sequence). This CDR3 region has 14 residues. V dropped 2 bases and J dropped 3; count of bases not matched to a gene: 4. CDR3 loop: CASSILGTDYEQYF. The CDR3 coding sequence is TGTGCCAGTAGTATACTCGGGACAGACTACGAGCAGTACTTC. Full variable domain (outside the CDR3, taken from reference TRBV19 and TRBJ2-7): DGGITQSPKYLFRKEGQNVTLSCEQNLNHDAMYWYRQDPGQGLRLIYYSQIVNDFQKGDIAEGYSVSREKKESFPLTVTSAQKNPTAFYLCASSILGTDYEQYFGPGTRLTVT.

This clonotype was observed a few times. This sequence joins TRBV28 and TRBJ2-4; no clear D. Germline V CDR1 and CDR2: MDHEN, SYDVKM. This CDR3 is built from 15 residues. The V and J ends lost 3 bases and 2 bases respectively, with 11 bases between them. CDR3 amino acids: CASSLSGGPKNIQYF. The CDR3 DNA reads as TGTGCCAGCAGTTTGAGTGGTGGTCCCAAAAACATTCAGTACTTC.

This clonotype was counted between two and nine times. This rearrangement joins TRBV5-1 to TRBJ2-7; no clear D gene. Germline lookup yields CDR1 SGHRS and CDR2 YFSETQ. Trimming removed 0 bases from V and 1 base from J, with 11 bases in between. The CDR3 spans 15 residues. CDR3 DNA sequence: TGCGCCAGCAGCTTGGGGTCAGCCTTATCCTACGAGCAGTACTTC. This codes for CASSLGSALSYEQYF.

This clonotype occurred a few times. The rearrangement joins TRBV5-1 to TRBJ2-7; either TRBD1 or TRBD2 may fit D (5 bases each). Trimming took 4 bases from V and 4 from J, leaving 15 bases between them. In germline, CDR1 is SGHRS, CDR2 YFSETQ. The CDR3 length is 14 residues. CDR3 nucleotides: TGCGCCAGCAGCCCCAGGGACGGGGAATACGAGCAGTACTTC. Protein: CASSPRDGEYEQYF.

The V and J genes are TRBV6-4 and TRBJ1-1; D remains unclear. Germline-derived CDR1 and CDR2 are MRHNA and SNTAGT. The CDR3 consists of 13 residues. V was clipped by 5 bases and J by 3 bases, with 10 bases between them. CDR3 in amino acids: CASSFNKDTEAFF. CDR3 in DNA: TGTGCCAGCAGTTTTAATAAGGACACTGAAGCTTTCTTT.

The chain employs TRBV15 and TRBJ2-3, with D perhaps being TRBD1 or TRBD2 (5 bases each). The length of the CDR3 is 13 residues. The V end was cut by 1 base, the J end by 3 bases, with 5 bases between. CDR1 and CDR2 from the germline V gene are LNHNV and YYDKDF (reference sequence). The CDR3 spells CATSRGGTDTQYF. CDR3 nucleotide sequence: TGTGCCACCAGCAGAGGGGGGACAGATACGCAGTATTTT. The full variable domain, with the rest looked up from reference TRBV15 and TRBJ2-3, is DAMVIQNPRYQVTQFGKPVTLSCSQTLNHNVMYWYQQKSSQAPKLLFHYYDKDFNNEADTPDNFQSRRPNTSFCFLDIRSPGLGDTAMYLCATSRGGTDTQYFGPGTRLTVL.

In this sample, this clonotype turned up a few times. The chain carries TRBV5-8 and TRBJ1-5; TRBD1 agrees at 9 bases. The germline gives CDR1 SGHTS, CDR2 YDEGEE. The CDR3 runs 15 residues. After removal of 3 bases from V and 6 bases from J, the junction contained 7 bases not matched to a gene. In DNA, the CDR3 is TGTGCCAGCAGCTCGACCGGGACAGGGTTTCAGCCCCAGCATTTT. This codes for CASSSTGTGFQPQHF.

This clonotype was found many times. J is TRBJ2-5 and V is TRBV20-1; the D is unclear. Trimming took 1 base from V and 7 from J, leaving 16 bases between them. CDR3 length: 14 residues. Germline V gene data show CDR1 as DFQATT and CDR2 as SNEGSKA (reference sequence). Here the CDR3 DNA reads TGCAGTGCTAGAGGCCCCAAGGAGCCGGGGACCCAGTACTTC. Its translation: CSARGPKEPGTQYF.

The table lists this clonotype with a few counts. V is TRBV20-1 and J is TRBJ2-2; 9 bases are shared with TRBD1. Germline V lookup: CDR1 DFQATT, CDR2 SNEGSKA (reference sequence). CDR3 size: 17 residues. With 0 bases clipped from V and 7 bases from J, the junction kept 12 bases outside the gene matches. The CDR3 protein is CSARDLRTGEKGGELFF. DNA for the CDR3: TGCAGTGCTAGAGACCTTCGGACAGGGGAAAAAGGCGGGGAGCTGTTTTTT.

This clonotype was observed a few times. The V gene is TRBV11-1, the J gene TRBJ2-1, with 7 nucleotides matching TRBD2. V lost 2 bases, J lost 15 bases, and 7 bases stayed unmatched. CDR3 length: 12 amino acids. Germline CDR1 reads SGHAT; CDR2 reads FQDESV (reference sequence). Written as DNA, the CDR3 is TGTGCCAGCAGCTTATACGAGGGAGGGCTGTTCTTC. Its protein product is CASSLYEGGLFF.

This clonotype was recorded many times. V usage is TRBV5-1 and J usage is TRBJ1-1; 9 bases match TRBD1. The CDR3 consists of 14 residues. In germline, CDR1 is SGHRS, CDR2 YFSETQ. V trimming: 4 bases; J trimming: 1 base; junction bases outside the gene matches: 2. In DNA form, the CDR3 reads TGCGCCAGCAGCACACAGGGGGCGAACACTGAAGCTTTCTTT. Translating gives CASSTQGANTEAFF.

This clonotype came up a few times. This chain links TRBV29-1 with TRBJ2-1; maybe TRBD1 (6 bases). V was pared by 4 bases and J by 11 bases, with 15 bases between. Germline-derived CDR1 and CDR2 are SQVTM and ANQGSEA. This CDR3 comprises 12 residues. CDR3 in DNA: TGCAGCGTTGTTACGACAGGCTTAAAGCAGTTCTTC. The encoded protein is CSVVTTGLKQFF.

At least ten counts were recorded for this clonotype. The chain links TRBV12-3 or TRBV12-4 to TRBJ1-1, with 8 bases lining up with TRBD1. The CDR3 sequence is 14 residues long. Unmatched junction bases numbered 2, after V lost 5 bases and J lost 0 bases. CDR3 residues: CASSRTGMNTEAFF. CDR3 nucleotide sequence: TGTGCCAGCAGTCGGACAGGGATGAACACTGAAGCTTTCTTT.

This clonotype was seen a handful of times. V and J are TRBV7-9 and TRBJ2-5; D unresolved. V lost 10 bases, J lost 4 bases, and 10 bases lay in between. Germline V lookup: CDR1 SEHNR, CDR2 FQNEAQ (reference sequence). This CDR3 spans 11 amino acids. The CDR3 region has the DNA TGTGCCATCCCGCGCGGAGAGACCCAGTACTTC. The encoded protein is CAIPRGETQYF. Using reference TRBV7-9 and TRBJ2-5 for the parts outside the CDR3, the full variable domain is DTGVSQNPRHKITKRGQNVTFRCDPISEHNRLYWYRQTLGQGPEFLTYFQNEAQLEKSRLLSDRFSAERPKGSFSTLEIQRTEQGDSAMYLCAIPRGETQYFGPGTRLLVL.